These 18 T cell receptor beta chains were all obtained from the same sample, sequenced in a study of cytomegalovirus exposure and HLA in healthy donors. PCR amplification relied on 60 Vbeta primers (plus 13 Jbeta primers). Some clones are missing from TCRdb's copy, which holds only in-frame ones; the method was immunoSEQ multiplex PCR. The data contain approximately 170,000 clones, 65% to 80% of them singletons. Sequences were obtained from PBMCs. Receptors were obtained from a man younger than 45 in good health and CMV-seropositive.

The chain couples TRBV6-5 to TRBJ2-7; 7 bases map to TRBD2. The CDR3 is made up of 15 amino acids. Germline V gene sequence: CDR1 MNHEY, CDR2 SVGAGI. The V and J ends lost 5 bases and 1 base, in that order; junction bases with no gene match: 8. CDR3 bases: TGTGCCAGCAGTCTTACCGGGAGGACTTCCTACGAGCAGTACTTC. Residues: CASSLTGRTSYEQYF.

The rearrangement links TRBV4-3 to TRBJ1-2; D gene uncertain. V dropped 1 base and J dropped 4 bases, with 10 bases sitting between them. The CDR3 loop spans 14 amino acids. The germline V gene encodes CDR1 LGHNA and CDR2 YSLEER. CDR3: CASSQGPGSYGYTF. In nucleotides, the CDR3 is TGCGCCAGCAGCCAAGGACCGGGGAGCTATGGCTACACCTTC.

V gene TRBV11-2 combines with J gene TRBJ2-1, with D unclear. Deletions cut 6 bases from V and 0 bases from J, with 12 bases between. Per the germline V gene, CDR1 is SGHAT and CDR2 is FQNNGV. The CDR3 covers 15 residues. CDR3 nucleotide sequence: TGTGCCAGCAGTTACGGTCCTAGCTCCTACAATGAGCAGTTCTTC. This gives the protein CASSYGPSSYNEQFF.

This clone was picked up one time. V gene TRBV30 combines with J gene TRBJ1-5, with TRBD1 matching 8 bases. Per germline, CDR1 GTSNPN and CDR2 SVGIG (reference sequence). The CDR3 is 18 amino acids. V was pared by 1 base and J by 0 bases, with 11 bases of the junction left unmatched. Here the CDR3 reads CAWSAGPQGARSNQPQHF. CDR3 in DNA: TGTGCCTGGAGTGCCGGGCCCCAGGGGGCGCGTAGCAATCAGCCCCAGCATTTT. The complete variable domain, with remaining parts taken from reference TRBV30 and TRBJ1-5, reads SQTIHQWPATLVQPVGSPLSLECTVEGTSNPNLYWYRQAAGRGLQLLFYSVGIGQISSEVPQNLSASRPQDRQFILSSKKLLLSDSGFYLCAWSAGPQGARSNQPQHFGDGTRLSIL.

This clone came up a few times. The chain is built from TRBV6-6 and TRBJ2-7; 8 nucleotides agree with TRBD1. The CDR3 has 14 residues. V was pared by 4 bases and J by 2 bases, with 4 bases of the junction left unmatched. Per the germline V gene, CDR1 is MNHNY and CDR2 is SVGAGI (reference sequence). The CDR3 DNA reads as TGTGCCAGCAGTTTAGAGGACAGGGCCTACGAGCAGTACTTC. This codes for CASSLEDRAYEQYF.

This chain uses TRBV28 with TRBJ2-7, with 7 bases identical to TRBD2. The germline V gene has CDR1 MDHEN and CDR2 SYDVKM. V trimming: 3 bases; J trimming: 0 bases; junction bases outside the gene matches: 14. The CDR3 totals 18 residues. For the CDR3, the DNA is TGTGCCAGCAGTTTCCCGAGGGCCAGGACTAGTTCCTCCTACGAGCAGTACTTC. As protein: CASSFPRARTSSSYEQYF.

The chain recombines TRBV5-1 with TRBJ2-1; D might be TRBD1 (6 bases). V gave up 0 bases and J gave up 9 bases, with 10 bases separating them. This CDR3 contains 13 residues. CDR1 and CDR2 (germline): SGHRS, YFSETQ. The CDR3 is CASSLEQGTEQFF. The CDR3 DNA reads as TGCGCCAGCAGCTTGGAGCAGGGGACTGAGCAGTTCTTC.

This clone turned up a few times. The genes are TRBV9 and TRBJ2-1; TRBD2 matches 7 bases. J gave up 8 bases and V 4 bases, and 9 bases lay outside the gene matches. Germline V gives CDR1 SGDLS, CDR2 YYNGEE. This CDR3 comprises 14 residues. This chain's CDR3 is CASSPAAGVYEQFF. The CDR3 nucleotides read TGTGCCAGCAGCCCCGCTGCGGGAGTCTATGAGCAGTTCTTC.

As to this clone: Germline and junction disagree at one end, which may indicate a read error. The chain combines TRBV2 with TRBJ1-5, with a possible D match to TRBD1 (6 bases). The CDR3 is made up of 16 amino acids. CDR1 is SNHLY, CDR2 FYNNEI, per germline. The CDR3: CASRGGGGTSNRPQHF. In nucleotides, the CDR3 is TGTGCCAGTCGTGGGGGAGGGGGGACGAGCAATCGGCCCCAGCATTTT.

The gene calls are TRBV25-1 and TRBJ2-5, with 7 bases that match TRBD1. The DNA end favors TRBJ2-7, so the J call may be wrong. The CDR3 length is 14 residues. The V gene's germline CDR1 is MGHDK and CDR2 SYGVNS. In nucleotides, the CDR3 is TGTGCCACCGGAAAAGGGACAGATCCTTACGAGCAGTACTTC. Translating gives CATGKGTDPYEQYF.

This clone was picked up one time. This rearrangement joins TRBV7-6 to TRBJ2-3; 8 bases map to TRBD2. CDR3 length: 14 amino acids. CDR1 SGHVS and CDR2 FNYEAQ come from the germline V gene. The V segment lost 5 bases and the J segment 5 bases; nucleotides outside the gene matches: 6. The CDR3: CASSPRGAGDTQYF. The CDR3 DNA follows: TGTGCCAGCAGCCCGCGGGGGGCGGGAGATACGCAGTATTTT.

CDR3 nucleotides: TGTGCCAGCAGTGCCCAGCGGGGTAGCGGGAGACAAGAGACCCAGTACTTC. It is translated as CASSAQRGSGRQETQYF. The V and J genes are TRBV25-1 and TRBJ2-5, with TRBD2 matching over 9 bases. Germline-derived CDR1 and CDR2 are MGHDK and SYGVNS. The CDR3 has 17 residues. Unmatched junction bases numbered 11, after V lost 4 bases and J lost 2 bases.

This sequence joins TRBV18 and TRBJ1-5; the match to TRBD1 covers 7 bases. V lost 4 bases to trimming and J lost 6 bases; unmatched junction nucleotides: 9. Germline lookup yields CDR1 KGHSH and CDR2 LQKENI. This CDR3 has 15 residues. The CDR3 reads CASSLGQANSQPQHF. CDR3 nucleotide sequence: TGTGCCAGCTCACTTGGACAGGCAAACTCTCAGCCCCAGCATTTT.

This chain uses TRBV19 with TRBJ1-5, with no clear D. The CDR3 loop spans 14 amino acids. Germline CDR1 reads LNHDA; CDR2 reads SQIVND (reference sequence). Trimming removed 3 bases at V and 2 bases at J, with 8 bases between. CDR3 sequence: CASSIPTGNQPQHF. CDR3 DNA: TGTGCCAGTAGTATCCCAACTGGCAATCAGCCCCAGCATTTT.

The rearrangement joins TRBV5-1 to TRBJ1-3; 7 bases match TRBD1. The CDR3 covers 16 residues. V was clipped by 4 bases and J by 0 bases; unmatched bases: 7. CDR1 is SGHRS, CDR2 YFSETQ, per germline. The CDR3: CASSTGTVSSGNTIYF. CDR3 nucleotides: TGCGCCAGCAGCACCGGGACAGTGAGCTCTGGAAACACCATATATTTT.

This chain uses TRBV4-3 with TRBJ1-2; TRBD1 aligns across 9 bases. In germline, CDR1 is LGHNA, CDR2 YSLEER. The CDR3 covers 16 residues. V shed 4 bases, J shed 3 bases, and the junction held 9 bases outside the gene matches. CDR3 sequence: CASSRAHRGPDYGYTF. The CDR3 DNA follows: TGCGCCAGCAGCCGGGCTCACAGGGGGCCCGACTATGGCTACACCTTC.

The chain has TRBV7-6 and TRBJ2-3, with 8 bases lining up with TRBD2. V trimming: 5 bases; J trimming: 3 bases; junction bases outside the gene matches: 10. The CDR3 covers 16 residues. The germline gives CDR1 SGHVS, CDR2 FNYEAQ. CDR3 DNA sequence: TGTGCCAGCAGCCCAGTCGGGAGGGGGGTGACAGATACGCAGTATTTT. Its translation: CASSPVGRGVTDTQYF.

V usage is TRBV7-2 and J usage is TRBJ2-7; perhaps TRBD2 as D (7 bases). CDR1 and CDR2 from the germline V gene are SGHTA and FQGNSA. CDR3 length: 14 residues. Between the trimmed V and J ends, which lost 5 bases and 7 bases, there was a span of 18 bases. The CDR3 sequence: CASSLGAGEGEQYF. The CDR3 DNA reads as TGTGCCAGCAGCCTTGGGGCAGGGGAGGGGGAGCAGTACTTC.